These T cell receptor beta chains were read from a single sample in a study of T cells in localized non-small cell lung cancer. Profiling relied on immunoSEQ multiplex PCR, and the TCRdb table lists in-frame clones only, not all of them. This table holds around 50,000 clones, 80% to 90% found once. This sample comprised peripheral blood, obtained before any cancer treatment. These receptors originate from a woman between 35 and 75 years old with stage I lung adenocarcinoma. Both conserved end residues are part of each CDR3. The order of the fields is CDR3 protein, CDR3 DNA, V gene, D gene, J gene, clone size, CDR3 length. The D gene is left open where the match is weak. The size of a clone is reported for some rows only, either as once, few or many, or as a class for expanded clones.

CASSQDGGISGNTIYF TGTGCCAGCAGCCAAGATGGCGGCATCTCTGGAAACACCATATATTTT TRBV4-2 NA TRBJ1-3 medium-sized 16
CASSPGQHYQPQHF TGTGCCAGCAGCCCCGGACAGCATTATCAGCCCCAGCATTTT TRBV28 NA TRBJ1-5 once 14
CASSFGQWNNSPLHF TGTGCCAGCAGTTTCGGACAGTGGAATAATTCACCCCTCCACTTT TRBV28 NA TRBJ1-6 NA 15
CASSSGGGDQPQHF TGCGCCAGCAGCTCCGGTGGGGGAGATCAGCCCCAGCATTTT TRBV5-1 NA TRBJ1-5 NA 14
CASSPRRTEAFF TGTGCCAGCAGCCCCCGGCGTACTGAAGCTTTCTTT TRBV2 NA TRBJ1-1 NA 12
CASSVEAGQKDYGYTF TGTGCCAGCAGCGTAGAAGCGGGACAGAAAGATTATGGCTACACCTTC TRBV9 TRBD1 TRBJ1-2 NA 16
CASRSSSVQGGSPLHF TGTGCCAGTAGGAGTTCTTCAGTACAGGGGGGTTCACCCCTCCACTTT TRBV19 TRBD1 TRBJ1-6 NA 16
CASSLAPGTAASEQFF TGCGCCAGCAGCTTGGCCCCCGGGACAGCTGCGAGTGAGCAGTTCTTC TRBV5-1 TRBD1 TRBJ2-1 NA 16
CASSEGLSPLHF TGTGCCAGTAGCGAGGGACTCTCACCCCTCCACTTT TRBV19 NA TRBJ1-6 NA 12
CASRDGYNSPLHF TGTGCCAGCCGGGACGGATATAATTCACCCCTCCACTTT TRBV25-1 NA TRBJ1-6 NA 13
CASSEGLTDTQYF TGCGCCAGCAGTGAGGGCCTCACAGATACGCAGTATTTT TRBV10-1 NA TRBJ2-3 NA 13
CASSLNSDQPQHF TGTGCCAGCAGCCTAAACTCAGATCAGCCCCAGCATTTT TRBV6-6 NA TRBJ1-5 NA 13
CAWTLVRGGNSPLHF TGTGCCTGGACTTTGGTGCGCGGTGGCAATTCACCCCTCCACTTT TRBV30 NA TRBJ1-6 NA 15
CASSINQNTEAFF TGTGCCAGCAGTATTAATCAGAACACTGAAGCTTTCTTT TRBV6-6 NA TRBJ1-1 NA 13
CASSEAVNSPLHF TGTGCCAGCAGTGAAGCGGTCAATTCACCCCTCCACTTT TRBV6-1 NA TRBJ1-6 NA 13
CASSLEPGQSDTQYF TGCGCCAGCAGCTTGGAGCCTGGACAGTCAGATACGCAGTATTTT TRBV5-1 NA TRBJ2-3 once 15
CASSLAGGHNEQFF TGTGCCAGCAGCTTAGCGGGGGGGCACAATGAGCAGTTCTTC TRBV7-2 NA TRBJ2-1 few 14
CAISESDRESGYTF TGTGCCATCAGTGAGTCGGACAGGGAGAGTGGCTACACCTTC TRBV10-3 TRBD1 TRBJ1-2 NA 14
CASSGRGGVSSHTDTQYF TGTGCCAGCAGTGGGAGAGGAGGGGTGAGCTCGCACACAGATACGCAGTATTTT TRBV2 NA TRBJ2-3 NA 18
CASSVVGALAKNIQYF TGTGCCAGCAGCGTAGTGGGGGCCCTAGCCAAAAACATTCAGTACTTC TRBV9 NA TRBJ2-4 NA 16
CASSGGQGASYNEQFF TGTGCCAGCAGTGGGGGACAGGGGGCTTCATACAATGAGCAGTTCTTC TRBV25-1 TRBD1 TRBJ2-1 NA 16
CASSIPGRETQYF TGTGCCAGTAGTATACCTGGGAGGGAGACCCAGTACTTC TRBV19 NA TRBJ2-5 NA 13
CASSLGRTDSPQKETQYF TGCGCCAGCAGCTTGGGAAGGACAGACTCTCCCCAAAAGGAGACCCAGTACTTC TRBV5-1 NA TRBJ2-5 NA 18
CASTESGRAEAFF TGTGCCAGCACCGAATCAGGGAGGGCTGAAGCTTTCTTT TRBV6-1 NA TRBJ1-1 NA 13
CASSWTGGNTIYF TGTGCCAGCAGCTGGACAGGGGGAAACACCATATATTTT TRBV5-4 TRBD1 TRBJ1-3 NA 13
CAWESRGYTF TGTGCCTGGGAGTCGCGTGGCTACACCTTC TRBV30 NA TRBJ1-2 NA 10
CASQDNRGAGQPQHF TGTGCCAGCCAAGATAACAGGGGGGCTGGGCAGCCCCAGCATTTT TRBV2 TRBD1 TRBJ1-5 NA 15
CASSRSSGRGETQYF TGTGCCAGCAGCCGGAGTTCGGGCCGAGGAGAGACCCAGTACTTC TRBV11-2 NA TRBJ2-5 NA 15
CASSVGTNQPQHF TGTGCCAGCAGCGTAGGGACTAATCAGCCCCAGCATTTT TRBV9 NA TRBJ1-5 NA 13
CASSLGDSYGYTF TGTGCCAGCAGCTTAGGTGACAGCTATGGCTACACCTTC TRBV11-2 NA TRBJ1-2 NA 13
CASSSLEGVISYEQYF TGCGCCAGCAGCTCCCTTGAGGGGGTTATATCCTACGAGCAGTACTTC TRBV5-1 NA TRBJ2-7 NA 16
CASSLGGAGSYGYTF TGTGCCAGCAGCTTAGGAGGCGCAGGGTCTTATGGCTACACCTTC TRBV7-8 NA TRBJ1-2 once 15
CASSGDREDGYTF TGTGCCAGCAGCGGGGACAGGGAGGATGGCTACACCTTC TRBV25-1 TRBD1 TRBJ1-2 NA 13
CASGTGGGGNQPQHF TGTGCTAGCGGGACAGGGGGCGGAGGCAATCAGCCCCAGCATTTT TRBV12-5 TRBD1 TRBJ1-5 NA 15
CARKQGYEQYF TGTGCCCGAAAACAGGGCTACGAGCAGTACTTC TRBV30 NA TRBJ2-7 NA 11
CSVKTGLGETQYF TGCAGCGTTAAGACCGGGCTCGGTGAGACCCAGTACTTC TRBV29-1 NA TRBJ2-5 NA 13
CASTDGGGATQYF TGTGCCAGCACCGACGGGGGAGGGGCCACCCAGTACTTC TRBV27 TRBD2 TRBJ2-5 NA 13
CASSLVRPQETQYF TGCGCCAGCAGCTTGGTGCGACCCCAAGAGACCCAGTACTTC TRBV5-1 NA TRBJ2-5 NA 14
CASSFPRKEGKGAKNIQYF TGTGCCAGCAGCTTTCCCCGCAAAGAGGGCAAGGGAGCCAAAAACATTCAGTACTTC TRBV7-2 NA TRBJ2-4 NA 19
CASSFTGTGSSGANVLTF TGCGCCAGCAGCTTCACCGGGACAGGGTCCTCTGGGGCCAACGTCCTGACTTTC TRBV5-1 TRBD1 TRBJ2-6 NA 18
CASSVRGGGYEQYF TGTGCCAGCAGCGTAAGAGGGGGCGGATACGAGCAGTACTTC TRBV9 TRBD1 TRBJ2-7 NA 14
CASSSSTGLRRSTEAFF TGTGCCAGCAGCAGTTCAACAGGCTTAAGGCGGAGCACTGAAGCTTTCTTT TRBV7-2 NA TRBJ1-1 NA 17
CASSVEAGASTDTQYF TGTGCCAGCAGCGTAGAAGCGGGGGCTAGCACAGATACGCAGTATTTT TRBV9 TRBD2 TRBJ2-3 NA 16
CASSYSGTGANVLTF TGTGCCAGCAGTTACTCTGGTACTGGGGCCAACGTCCTGACTTTC TRBV6-6 NA TRBJ2-6 NA 15
CASSYSTGGFTEAFF TGTGCCAGCAGTTACTCGACAGGTGGATTCACTGAAGCTTTCTTT TRBV6-6 NA TRBJ1-1 NA 15
CASSERRPGGTEAFF TGTGCCAGCAGTGAGCGGAGACCCGGGGGAACTGAAGCTTTCTTT TRBV2 NA TRBJ1-1 NA 15
CASSNLGEAPYEQYF TGTGCCAGCAGTAATCTGGGGGAGGCACCCTACGAGCAGTACTTC TRBV28 NA TRBJ2-7 NA 15
CASSLSTGNTEAFF TGTGCCAGCAGTTTATCGACAGGGAACACTGAAGCTTTCTTT TRBV27 NA TRBJ1-1 NA 14
CASSDYRGAGELFF TGTGCCAGCTCAGACTACAGGGGAGCCGGGGAGCTGTTTTTT TRBV18 TRBD1 TRBJ2-2 NA 14
CASSYGGQGFGSPLHF TGTGCCAGCAGTTACGGGGGACAGGGATTCGGTTCACCCCTCCACTTT TRBV6-5 TRBD1 TRBJ1-6 NA 16
CASSEGDYSTDTQYF TGTGCCAGCAGCGAAGGGGACTACTCCACAGATACGCAGTATTTT TRBV7-3 TRBD2 TRBJ2-3 NA 15
CASSLIPGSQGGYTF TGTGCCAGCAGTTTGATCCCGGGAAGCCAGGGAGGCTACACCTTC TRBV28 NA TRBJ1-2 NA 15
CASSVNRETQYF TGTGCCAGCAGTGTAAACCGGGAGACCCAGTACTTC TRBV28 NA TRBJ2-5 NA 12
CASSWTGNYGYTF TGTGCCAGCAGCTGGACAGGGAACTATGGCTACACCTTC TRBV5-6 TRBD1 TRBJ1-2 NA 13
CASSLELSSYNSPLHF TGTGCCAGTTCCTTAGAACTTAGCTCCTATAATTCACCCCTCCACTTT TRBV2 NA TRBJ1-6 NA 16
CASSMIRVGTYNEQFF TGTGCCAGTAGTATGATTAGGGTCGGAACCTACAATGAGCAGTTCTTC TRBV19 NA TRBJ2-1 once 16